This entry lists 5 T cell receptor beta chains sequenced from one sample in a study of PD-L1 blockade in urothelial cancer (dated by TCRdb to the late 2010s). The label giving this sample's time point can be read as: pretreatment peripheral blood. Libraries were built with the immunoSEQ multiplex PCR assay. Imported from immuneACCESS, the table was reduced by TCRdb to in-frame sequences with V and J called. These copies leave out some clones; in studies compared against another copy, an unresolved V gene accounts for under half, and the cause of the remainder is not known. This sample holds 85,000 to 90,000 clones; around 89% were observed only once. The ten most abundant clones make up 0.97% of the sample. Sample: PBMCs, taken around atezolizumab (anti-PD-L1) treatment. These receptors all come from an elderly woman with urothelial cancer.

The chain is built from TRBV6-6 and TRBJ2-2; D is perhaps TRBD2 (6 bases). The V gene's germline CDR1 is MNHNY and CDR2 SVGAGI (reference sequence). Trimming left V 7 bases short and J 2 bases short, with 11 bases between. The CDR3 is 14 residues long. CDR3 in amino acids: CASTPGLNTGELFF. CDR3 nucleotides: TGTGCCAGCACCCCCGGACTAAACACCGGGGAGCTGTTTTTT.

The rearrangement uses TRBV4-1 and TRBJ1-5; weak D call: TRBD1 (5 bases). The V end was cut by 0 bases, the J end by 6 bases, with 9 bases between. Germline V gene data show CDR1 as MGHRA and CDR2 as YSYEKL. This CDR3 has 14 residues. The CDR3 DNA reads TGCGCCAGCAGCCAAGAAGGGGTGGGTCAGCCCCAGCATTTT. Amino acid sequence: CASSQEGVGQPQHF.

This clone has a single count. The CDR3 reads CASSPRGQANTGELFF. The CDR3, as DNA: TGTGCCAGCAGCCCCCGGGGACAAGCGAACACCGGGGAGCTGTTTTTT. The genes are TRBV5-4 and TRBJ2-2; D is perhaps TRBD1 (6 bases). In germline, CDR1 is SGHNT, CDR2 YYREEE (reference sequence). Trimming pared 4 bases from V and 0 bases from J, leaving 13 bases between. The CDR3 has 16 amino acids.

The chain uses TRBV7-2 and TRBJ2-2; the D is unclear. V was clipped by 0 bases and J by 7 bases, with 9 bases between them. Germline CDR1 is SGHTA and CDR2 is FQGNSA. The CDR3 is 14 residues long. DNA for the CDR3: TGTGCCAGCAGCTTAGCGTTCGGTCGCGGGGAGCTGTTTTTT. Translation gives CASSLAFGRGELFF.

This sequence joins TRBV7-8 and TRBJ2-7; possibly TRBD2 for D (6 bases). The CDR3 totals 16 residues. Trimming left V 0 bases short and J 3 bases short, with 15 bases between. Germline CDR1 SGHVS, CDR2 FQNEAQ. The CDR3 here is CASSLASGTLGYEQYF. CDR3 DNA: TGTGCCAGCAGCTTAGCTTCCGGGACTTTGGGCTACGAGCAGTACTTC.